This is a list of T cell receptor beta chains from one sample in a study of blood T cell repertoires in COVID-19. Assay: immunoSEQ multiplex PCR; the TCRdb copy retains only in-frame clones and omits some. The profile shows about 300,000 clones, approximately 86% of them singletons. Input material: peripheral blood. Source of these receptors: a man between 65 and 80 years old with acute or convalescent COVID-19. The CDR3 runs from the conserved cysteine through the conserved F or W. A D gene is named only where the DNA matches it firmly. The listing skips clone size in some rows; elsewhere it reads once, few, many or a size class.

d_call	clone_size	cdr3_length	v_call	j_call	cdr3_aa	cdr3_nt
.	once	15	TRBV7-9	TRBJ1-1	CASSLVGGRYTEAFF	TGTGCCAGCAGCTTAGTCGGGGGGCGATACACTGAAGCTTTCTTT
.	few	15	TRBV6-5	TRBJ2-2	CASTWALGGSGELFF	TGTGCCAGTACCTGGGCCCTAGGAGGGTCCGGGGAGCTGTTTTTT
.	few	15	TRBV11-2	TRBJ2-7	CASSFGSALSYEQYF	TGTGCCAGCAGCTTCGGGTCCGCCCTCTCCTACGAGCAGTACTTC
.	.	15	TRBV5-6	TRBJ2-5	CASSLEGGRIETQYF	TGTGCCAGCAGCTTGGAGGGGGGGCGGATAGAGACCCAGTACTTC
.	.	15	TRBV9	TRBJ1-3	CASSVDPGEGNTIYF	TGTGCCAGCAGCGTAGATCCAGGGGAGGGAAACACCATATATTTT
TRBD2	.	15	TRBV5-4	TRBJ2-1	CASSSRIAGDNEQFF	TGTGCCAGCAGCTCACGGATAGCGGGGGACAATGAGCAGTTCTTC
TRBD1	.	13	TRBV30	TRBJ2-7	CARRDREFYEQYF	TGTGCCAGAAGGGACAGGGAATTCTACGAGCAGTACTTC
.	.	13	TRBV19	TRBJ2-2	CASGQGNTGELFF	TGTGCCAGTGGCCAGGGGAACACCGGGGAGCTGTTTTTT
TRBD2	.	16	TRBV5-1	TRBJ2-1	CASSLGGGGAYNEQFF	TGCGCCAGCAGCTTGGGCGGCGGGGGGGCCTACAATGAGCAGTTCTTC
.	.	15	TRBV5-1	TRBJ2-6	CASSLEGAGANVLTF	TGCGCCAGCAGCTTGGAAGGGGCCGGGGCCAACGTCCTGACTTTC
TRBD1	.	16	TRBV19	TRBJ1-2	CASSIKRQGSNYGYTF	TGTGCCAGTAGTATAAAACGACAGGGGTCCAACTATGGCTACACCTTC
TRBD2	once	14	TRBV7-2	TRBJ2-1	CASSFGVTSGEQFF	TGTGCCAGCAGCTTCGGGGTGACTAGCGGTGAGCAGTTCTTC
.	.	11	TRBV5-8	TRBJ1-5	CASTGDQPQHF	TGTGCCAGCACGGGTGACCAGCCCCAGCATTTT
.	.	15	TRBV3-1/TRBV3-2	TRBJ2-7	CASSQDPGTTGQQYF	TGTGCCAGCAGCCAAGATCCAGGGACAACAGGGCAGCAGTACTTC
TRBD1	once	18	TRBV6-1	TRBJ2-6	CASSEGTGGASGANVLTF	TGTGCCAGCAGTGAGGGGACAGGGGGCGCGTCCGGGGCCAACGTCCTGACTTTC
TRBD1	few	15	TRBV6-2/TRBV6-3	TRBJ2-7	CASSHPLTGTNEQYF	TGTGCCAGCAGCCACCCCCTGACAGGGACGAACGAGCAGTACTTC
.	.	13	TRBV7-2	TRBJ1-5	CASSLVQDQPQHF	TGTGCCAGCAGCTTGGTACAGGATCAGCCCCAGCATTTT
.	.	13	TRBV12-3/TRBV12-4	TRBJ2-7	CASSLQTPYEQYF	TGTGCCAGCAGTTTACAGACACCCTACGAGCAGTACTTC
TRBD1	.	16	TRBV19	TRBJ2-5	CASSIAPTGGGETQYF	TGTGCCAGTAGTATAGCCCCTACAGGGGGCGGAGAGACCCAGTACTTC
.	.	13	TRBV3-1/TRBV3-2	TRBJ1-4	CASSRYAGEKLFF	TGTGCCAGCAGCCGGTACGCAGGTGAAAAACTGTTTTTT
.	.	16	TRBV19	TRBJ2-1	CASSIKRAGSYNEQFF	TGTGCCAGTAGTATAAAGCGGGCCGGTTCCTACAATGAGCAGTTCTTC
.	.	10	TRBV20-1	TRBJ2-7	CSAAADFQYF	TGCAGTGCCGCCGCGGACTTTCAGTACTTC
.	.	15	TRBV7-3	TRBJ1-3	CASSLDGLSGNTIYF	TGTGCCAGCAGCTTGGACGGACTCTCTGGAAACACCATATATTTT
TRBD1	.	16	TRBV5-4	TRBJ2-1	CASSESTGGNYNEQFF	TGTGCCAGCAGCGAATCGACAGGGGGGAATTACAATGAGCAGTTCTTC
.	.	16	TRBV10-3	TRBJ1-6	CAISALDRPDNSPLHF	TGTGCCATCAGTGCCCTAGACAGGCCCGATAATTCACCCCTCCACTTT
TRBD1	.	16	TRBV30	TRBJ2-2	CAWSLRGTGYTGELFF	TGTGCCTGGAGTCTCCGGGGGACAGGGTACACCGGGGAGCTGTTTTTT
TRBD2	.	14	TRBV4-3	TRBJ2-5	CASSRLAGEETQYF	TGCGCCAGCAGCCGACTAGCGGGAGAAGAGACCCAGTACTTC
.	.	15	TRBV19	TRBJ1-5	CASSTFTTGNQPQHF	TGTGCCAGTAGTACCTTTACCACAGGGAATCAGCCCCAGCATTTT
.	.	15	TRBV5-8	TRBJ2-6	CASSLDRAGANVLTF	TGTGCCAGCAGCTTGGACAGGGCTGGGGCCAACGTCCTGACTTTC
.	.	13	TRBV24-1	TRBJ1-2	CATSVGEGYGYTF	TGTGCCACCAGTGTAGGGGAGGGGTACGGCTACACCTTC
TRBD2	.	16	TRBV3-1/TRBV3-2	TRBJ2-3	CASSQELAGGPHTQYF	TGTGCCAGCAGCCAAGAGTTAGCGGGGGGGCCGCATACGCAGTATTTT